The 31 T cell receptor beta chains in this list originate from one sample, sequenced in a study of blood T cell repertoires in COVID-19. Some clones are missing from TCRdb's copy, which holds only in-frame ones; the method was immunoSEQ multiplex PCR. Of about 120,000 clones in the sample, approximately 83% are singletons; the top ten hold roughly 11%. Sequenced: peripheral blood. These TCRs come from an older man with acute or convalescent COVID-19.

The chain combines TRBV27 with TRBJ2-2; 11 bases agree with TRBD2. Germline CDR1 is MNHEY and CDR2 is SMNVEV (reference sequence). CDR3 length: 14 residues. The trim removed 8 bases at V and 9 bases at J, leaving 8 bases unmatched. The CDR3 reads CASGPPSGRRELFF. CDR3 DNA sequence: TGTGCCAGCGGTCCCCCTAGCGGGAGGCGGGAGCTGTTTTTT.

Only a few counts were recorded for this clone. V is TRBV7-3 and J is TRBJ2-3; TRBD1 matches at 7 bases. CDR1 and CDR2 (germline): SGHTA, FQGTGA. The V and J ends lost 3 bases and 1 base, in that order; junction bases with no gene match: 7. The CDR3 is made up of 16 amino acids. CDR3 sequence reads: CASSLNPGQRTDTQYF. The CDR3 DNA sequence: TGTGCCAGCAGCTTGAACCCGGGACAGCGCACAGATACGCAGTATTTT.

The chain carries TRBV9 and TRBJ1-5; the D is unclear. Looked up from germline, CDR1 is SGDLS and CDR2 is YYNGEE. V lost 4 bases to trimming and J lost 5 bases, with 19 bases between them. CDR3 size: 16 residues. CDR3 amino acids: CASSPRPEREDQPQHF. The CDR3 coding sequence is TGTGCCAGCAGCCCTCGGCCCGAAAGGGAGGATCAGCCCCAGCATTTT.

The rearrangement uses TRBV19 and TRBJ2-5, with TRBD1 matching 10 bases. The CDR3 extends over 14 amino acids. After removal of 6 bases from V and 1 base from J, the junction contained 2 bases not matched to a gene. The germline gives CDR1 LNHDA, CDR2 SQIVND (reference sequence). The CDR3: CASRGQGSQETQYF. The DNA for the CDR3 is TGTGCCAGTAGGGGACAGGGGAGCCAAGAGACCCAGTACTTC.

This rearrangement joins TRBV7-8 to TRBJ1-2, with D possibly being TRBD1 (5 bases). Trimming took 1 base from V and 4 from J, leaving 22 bases between them. This CDR3 region has 18 residues. Germline assignment: CDR1 SGHVS and CDR2 FQNEAQ. The CDR3 nucleotides are TGTGCCAGCAGCTTAGTTCGGTTGCTGGTAGGGACTGGCTATGGCTACACCTTC. Encoded protein: CASSLVRLLVGTGYGYTF.

This CDR3 is CASSTQGANTYEQYF. CDR3 nucleotide sequence: TGTGCCAGTAGTACACAGGGGGCGAATACCTACGAGCAGTACTTC. V is TRBV19 and J is TRBJ2-7, with 9 bases aligning to TRBD1. CDR1 is LNHDA, CDR2 SQIVND, per germline (reference sequence). After removal of 4 bases from V and 2 bases from J, the junction contained 6 bases not matched to a gene. This CDR3 is built from 15 residues.

J is TRBJ1-1 and V is TRBV10-3; 8 bases map to TRBD1. CDR1 and CDR2 (germline): ENHRY, SYGVKD. V trimming: 11 bases; J trimming: 0 bases; junction bases outside the gene matches: 5. The CDR3 covers 13 residues. CDR3 coding DNA: TGTGCCCTTAGGACAGGGATGAACACTGAAGCTTTCTTT. Residues: CALRTGMNTEAFF.

The chain carries TRBV2 and TRBJ1-1, with D perhaps matching TRBD1 (6 bases). The CDR3 is 13 amino acids. The V gene's germline CDR1 is SNHLY and CDR2 FYNNEI. V lost 4 bases and J 1 base, leaving 7 bases between the germline ends. CDR3: CASSAGENTEAFF. CDR3 bases: TGTGCCAGCAGTGCAGGGGAGAACACTGAAGCTTTCTTT.

This clone was seen once. V usage is TRBV6-5 and J usage is TRBJ2-3; 11 bases are a match to TRBD2. J lost 8 bases, V lost 2 bases, and 6 bases had no gene match. CDR1 and CDR2 from the germline V gene are MNHEY and SVGAGI. The CDR3 is 15 amino acids. CDR3 DNA sequence: TGTGCCAGCAGTTACAATAGCGGGGGGGCCTCTACGCAGTATTTT. Translating gives CASSYNSGGASTQYF.

This chain uses TRBV5-1 with TRBJ2-7; TRBD1 aligns across 10 bases. The CDR3 runs 14 residues. Germline-derived CDR1 and CDR2 are SGHRS and YFSETQ. V was pared by 3 bases and J by 3 bases, with 3 bases of the junction left unmatched. This CDR3 reads CASSSTGGNYEQYF. The CDR3 DNA reads as TGCGCCAGCAGCTCGACAGGGGGCAACTACGAGCAGTACTTC.

This chain connects TRBV5-1 to TRBJ2-3, with TRBD1 as a possible D gene (6 bases). The germline V gene encodes CDR1 SGHRS and CDR2 YFSETQ. V was clipped by 4 bases and J by 2 bases, with 11 bases between them. The CDR3 has 14 amino acids. CDR3 sequence reads: CASSQNRATDTQYF. The CDR3 region has the DNA TGCGCCAGCAGCCAAAACAGGGCCACAGATACGCAGTATTTT.

The CDR3 coding sequence is TGTGCCAGCAGCTTAGGGGGGACAGAAAATTCACCCCTCCACTTT. It translates to CASSLGGTENSPLHF. The chain carries TRBV7-9 and TRBJ1-6, with 7 bases identical to TRBD1. Germline-derived CDR1 and CDR2 are SEHNR and FQNEAQ (reference sequence). The CDR3 loop spans 15 amino acids. The junction had 4 bases not matched to a gene; V was cut back by 1 base and J by 7 bases.

This rearrangement joins TRBV2 to TRBJ1-3; possibly TRBD1 for D (5 bases). Between the trimmed V and J ends, which lost 3 bases and 0 bases, there was a span of 21 bases. CDR1 and CDR2 from the germline V gene are SNHLY and FYNNEI. The CDR3 totals 19 residues. The CDR3 DNA is TGTGCCAGCAGTGAGGGGGGTCGACAGAAGCCCAACTCTGGAAACACCATATATTTT. This translates into CASSEGGRQKPNSGNTIYF.

The J gene is TRBJ1-2, the V gene TRBV19; 8 positions agree with TRBD1. Germline V gene sequence: CDR1 LNHDA, CDR2 SQIVND (reference sequence). The V gene end was trimmed by 5 bases and the J gene end by 3 bases; junction bases not matched to a gene: 8. The CDR3 is made up of 15 amino acids. CDR3 residues: CASSLDRGPYYGYTF. The CDR3 region has the DNA TGTGCCAGTAGTCTTGACAGGGGCCCCTACTATGGCTACACCTTC. Full variable domain (rest looked up from reference TRBV19 and TRBJ1-2): DGGITQSPKYLFRKEGQNVTLSCEQNLNHDAMYWYRQDPGQGLRLIYYSQIVNDFQKGDIAEGYSVSREKKESFPLTVTSAQKNPTAFYLCASSLDRGPYYGYTFGSGTRLTVV.

The chain employs TRBV18 and TRBJ1-1; D might be TRBD1 (6 bases). V was pared by 4 bases and J by 7 bases, with 13 bases between. Germline values: CDR1 KGHSH, CDR2 LQKENI. This CDR3 is built from 13 residues. The CDR3 sequence: CASSLRDNLEAFF. The CDR3 bases are TGTGCCAGCTCACTCCGGGACAACCTTGAAGCTTTCTTT. Supplemented by reference TRBV18 and TRBJ1-1, the full variable domain reads NAGVMQNPRHLVRRRGQEARLRCSPMKGHSHVYWYRQLPEEGLKFMVYLQKENIIDESGMPKERFSAEFPKEGPSILRIQQVVRGDSAAYFCASSLRDNLEAFFGQGTRLTVV.

This chain links TRBV21-1 with TRBJ2-7; the table's D call TRBD2 went unverified against the DNA. TRBV21-1 is assigned pseudogene status. The CDR3 is made up of 15 amino acids. CDR3 residues: CASSKAGSPSVEQYF. DNA for the CDR3: TGTGCCAGCAGCAAAGCAGGTTCCCCGAGCGTCGAGCAGTACTTC.

This chain joins TRBV4-1 and TRBJ2-7; weak D call: TRBD2 (5 bases). The germline V and J ends were trimmed by 1 base and 3 bases, with 13 bases remaining between them. The germline gives CDR1 MGHRA, CDR2 YSYEKL. The CDR3 has 15 amino acids. The CDR3 nucleotides read TGCGCCAGCAGCCAAGGAGCTAGCTCTAGCTACGAGCAGTACTTC. Translating gives CASSQGASSSYEQYF.

The chain couples TRBV24-1 to TRBJ2-1; 14 nucleotides line up with TRBD2. V was clipped by 7 bases and J by 3 bases; unmatched bases: 10. The CDR3 contains 18 residues. Germline V gene lookup returns CDR1 KGHDR and CDR2 SFDVKD. Written as DNA, the CDR3 is TGTGCCACCAGGCCCGGGACTAGCGGGAGTCTTGACTACAATGAGCAGTTCTTC. Its translation is CATRPGTSGSLDYNEQFF.

The chain employs TRBV7-2 and TRBJ1-1; D is unclear. This CDR3 is built from 14 residues. Germline V CDR1 and CDR2: SGHTA, FQGNSA. Trimming took 4 bases from V and 1 from J, leaving 10 bases between them. The CDR3 DNA follows: TGTGCCAGCAGCTCGTATCTAAGGAACACTGAAGCTTTCTTT. Translation gives CASSSYLRNTEAFF.

The chain links TRBV18 to TRBJ1-3, with TRBD1 identical over 7 bases. Germline V gives CDR1 KGHSH, CDR2 LQKENI. The V segment lost 1 base and the J segment 2 bases; nucleotides outside the gene matches: 5. The CDR3 is 16 residues long. The CDR3 DNA follows: TGTGCCAGCTCACCACTCGACAGGGCCACTGGAAACACCATATATTTT. Encoded protein: CASSPLDRATGNTIYF. The variable domain in full, with the rest retrieved from reference TRBV18 and TRBJ1-3, is NAGVMQNPRHLVRRRGQEARLRCSPMKGHSHVYWYRQLPEEGLKFMVYLQKENIIDESGMPKERFSAEFPKEGPSILRIQQVVRGDSAAYFCASSPLDRATGNTIYFGEGSWLTVV.

The chain combines TRBV6-6 with TRBJ2-5; D possibly corresponds to TRBD2 (7 bases). The CDR3 has 15 amino acids. V was trimmed by 2 bases and J by 5 bases, leaving 15 bases between them. Germline CDR1 MNHNY, CDR2 SVGAGI (reference sequence). CDR3 sequence (DNA): TGTGCCAGCAGTTACCCTGGGGGGGCAAGGGAGACCCAGTACTTC. Translated: CASSYPGGARETQYF.

The rearrangement links TRBV7-9 to TRBJ1-1; unclear D gene. The CDR3 runs 14 residues. Germline CDR1 is SEHNR and CDR2 is FQNEAQ (reference sequence). Trimming stripped 5 bases from V and 10 bases from J, with 20 bases between. The CDR3 DNA reads as TGTGCCAGCAGCACCCCGGTGGGCACCCAAGGAGCTTTCTTT. It translates to CASSTPVGTQGAFF.

This clone was seen a single time. The J gene is TRBJ2-2, the V gene TRBV29-1; 11 bases align to TRBD2. The CDR3 covers 17 residues. V lost 6 bases and J lost 0; bases outside the gene matches: 9. The germline gives CDR1 SQVTM, CDR2 ANQGSEA. The CDR3 sequence: CSVTLHSGRANTGELFF. Here the CDR3 DNA reads TGCAGCGTCACGCTGCATAGCGGGAGGGCGAACACCGGGGAGCTGTTTTTT.

This clone was found once. The chain has TRBV6-5 and TRBJ2-1; TRBD1 matches 11 bases. With V trimmed by 7 bases and J by 8 bases, 7 bases remained unmatched. Germline CDR1 is MNHEY and CDR2 is SVGAGI. CDR3 length: 14 residues. DNA of the CDR3: TGTGCCAGCATTTGGGACAGGGGGGAATATGAGCAGTTCTTC. It translates to CASIWDRGEYEQFF.

V gene TRBV5-1 combines with J gene TRBJ1-2; 7 nucleotides agree with TRBD1. CDR3 length: 14 amino acids. In germline, CDR1 is SGHRS, CDR2 YFSETQ. V lost 1 base and J lost 5; bases outside the gene matches: 5. CDR3 sequence: CASSLSEGAYGYTF. The CDR3 DNA reads as TGCGCCAGCAGCTTGTCGGAGGGGGCATATGGCTACACCTTC.

CDR3 loop: CASSALLAGYTF. CDR3 nucleotide sequence: TGTGCCAGCAGTGCCCTTCTGGCTGGCTACACCTTC. This rearrangement joins TRBV25-1 to TRBJ1-2; no definite D call. This CDR3 spans 12 amino acids. Germline CDR1 is MGHDK and CDR2 is SYGVNS. V lost 4 bases and J 7 bases, leaving 10 bases between the germline ends.

The V gene is TRBV7-8, the J gene TRBJ1-2, with 8 bases lining up with TRBD1. Looked up from germline, CDR1 is SGHVS and CDR2 is FQNEAQ. With 2 bases clipped from V and 7 bases from J, the junction kept 9 bases outside the gene matches. This CDR3 spans 15 amino acids. CDR3 sequence reads: CASSLMNDRGFGYTF. Here the CDR3 DNA reads TGTGCCAGCAGCTTAATGAACGACAGGGGATTTGGCTACACCTTC.

The chain joins TRBV5-1 to TRBJ2-3; 12 nucleotides line up with TRBD2. J lost 3 bases, V lost 4 bases, and 6 bases had no gene match. The CDR3 extends over 16 amino acids. Germline CDR1 reads SGHRS; CDR2 reads YFSETQ. The DNA of the CDR3 is TGCGCCAGCAGCCGACTAGCGGGGGAAACAACAGATACGCAGTATTTT. Translating it yields CASSRLAGETTDTQYF.

The rearrangement joins TRBV5-6 to TRBJ1-1; perhaps TRBD1 as D (5 bases). This CDR3 contains 15 residues. Trimming left V 4 bases short and J 0 bases short, with 13 bases between. From germline, CDR1 is SGHDT and CDR2 YYEEEE. Here the CDR3 reads CASSPGTTMNTEAFF. CDR3 nucleotides: TGTGCCAGCAGCCCCGGGACTACCATGAACACTGAAGCTTTCTTT.

The rearrangement links TRBV7-9 to TRBJ1-2; possibly TRBD1 for D (6 bases). The germline V and J ends were trimmed by 5 bases and 2 bases, with 15 bases remaining between them. Germline values: CDR1 SEHNR, CDR2 FQNEAQ (reference sequence). This CDR3 region has 15 residues. The CDR3 DNA follows: TGTGCCAGCAGCCTTGGGGGCGCTCGGAACTATGGCTACACCTTC. It is translated as CASSLGGARNYGYTF.

The V gene is TRBV19, the J gene TRBJ1-4; 9 bases agree with TRBD1. Per the germline V gene, CDR1 is LNHDA and CDR2 is SQIVND (reference sequence). This CDR3 is built from 15 residues. V was clipped by 6 bases and J by 6 bases; unmatched bases: 8. DNA of the CDR3: TGTGCCAGTAGCACAGGGGGCTCTCATGATGAAAAACTGTTTTTT. Translated: CASSTGGSHDEKLFF.